The next 6 T cell receptor beta chains were all read from a single sample in a study of T cell responses to AZD1222 COVID-19 vaccine. TCRdb's copy holds only in-frame clones and misses some; the assay was immunoSEQ multiplex PCR. The sample has roughly 130,000 clones; roughly 91% are singletons. Sequenced material: peripheral blood, taken on day 0 of AZD1222 vaccination. The source is an adult in good health.

CDR3 in amino acids: CASSQDLVAYGYTF. CDR3 in DNA: TGTGCCAGCAGCCAAGATCTTGTCGCGTATGGCTACACCTTC. The rearrangement joins TRBV14 to TRBJ1-2; D not certain. The germline V gene encodes CDR1 SGHDN and CDR2 FVKESK. Trimming left V 0 bases short and J 5 bases short, with 10 bases between. This CDR3 is built from 14 residues.

This chain connects TRBV5-1 to TRBJ2-1; 10 positions match TRBD1. In germline, CDR1 is SGHRS, CDR2 YFSETQ. Trimming took 0 bases from V and 6 from J; bases not matched to a gene: 3. The CDR3 has 15 residues. For the CDR3, the DNA is TGCGCCAGCAGCTTGGACCGGGACAGGGGCAATGAGCAGTTCTTC. It specifies CASSLDRDRGNEQFF.

The chain couples TRBV18 to TRBJ1-1; tentatively, D is TRBD1 (6 bases). Germline loops: CDR1 KGHSH, CDR2 LQKENI. V was pared by 4 bases and J by 0 bases, with 15 bases between. This CDR3 region has 16 residues. The CDR3 region is CASSLHRTEMNTEAFF. The CDR3 bases are TGTGCCAGCTCACTACACAGGACAGAGATGAACACTGAAGCTTTCTTT.

This clone was picked up one time. V gene TRBV21-1 combines with J gene TRBJ1-2; the table's D call, TRBD1, has no DNA check behind it. TRBV21-1 is reported as a pseudogene. The CDR3 covers 15 residues. Here the CDR3 DNA reads TGTGCCAGCAGCAAAGGGGACAGGATATACTATGGCTACACCTTC. This gives the protein CASSKGDRIYYGYTF.

The rearrangement joins TRBV9 to TRBJ1-1; weak D call: TRBD1 (5 bases). Per the germline V gene, CDR1 is SGDLS and CDR2 is YYNGEE. V lost 0 bases to trimming and J lost 8 bases, with 11 bases between them. CDR3 size: 13 residues. The CDR3 nucleotides are TGTGCCAGCAGCGTAGAAGGGGCGGTGGAAGCTTTCTTT. This gives the protein CASSVEGAVEAFF.

The CDR3 here is CASRAGTSVVNEQFF. In DNA, the CDR3 is TGTGCCAGCAGAGCCGGGACTAGCGTAGTCAATGAGCAGTTCTTC. The J gene is TRBJ2-1, the V gene TRBV2; 10 nucleotides agree with TRBD2. Germline lookup yields CDR1 SNHLY and CDR2 FYNNEI. CDR3 length: 15 amino acids. After removal of 6 bases from V and 6 bases from J, the junction contained 8 bases not matched to a gene.